This is a list of T cell receptor beta chains from one sample in a study of shared clonotypes between healthy human individuals. Method: immunoSEQ multiplex PCR; TCRdb's copy keeps in-frame clones and lacks some. This repertoire shows more than 2 million clones, roughly 94% found once; its top ten account for approximately 1.2%. The sequenced sample was naive CD8+ T cells sorted from blood. All receptors come from a man between 18 and 29 years old in good health. Both conserved end residues are part of each CDR3. D genes are given only for firm matches.

.	TRBV5-1	TRBJ2-3	CASSSDSADTQYF	TGCGCCAGCAGCTCAGACTCTGCAGATACGCAGTATTTT
.	TRBV7-9	TRBJ1-5	CASSEGGQPQHF	TGTGCCAGCAGCGAAGGGGGTCAGCCCCAGCATTTT
TRBD1	TRBV28	TRBJ1-1	CASSQVLQGTEAFF	TGTGCCAGCAGTCAGGTCTTACAGGGGACTGAAGCTTTCTTT
.	TRBV6-5	TRBJ2-1	CASSYDGNEQFF	TGTGCCAGCAGTTACGATGGGAATGAGCAGTTCTTC
TRBD2	TRBV4-3	TRBJ2-3	CASSQEWGLAELTDTQYF	TGCGCCAGCAGCCAAGAATGGGGACTAGCGGAACTCACAGATACGCAGTATTTT
TRBD2	TRBV7-9	TRBJ2-7	CASSPPVGGTYEQYF	TGTGCCAGCAGCCCGCCGGTGGGAGGGACCTACGAGCAGTACTTC
.	TRBV4-1	TRBJ2-3	CASSQEPRGRGDTQYF	TGCGCCAGCAGCCAAGAGCCTCGGGGGCGGGGGGATACGCAGTATTTT
.	TRBV13	TRBJ2-5	CASSSSLGQETQYF	TGTGCCAGCAGCTCCAGCCTGGGCCAAGAGACCCAGTACTTC
TRBD1	TRBV5-6	TRBJ1-5	CASSSTGDNQPQHF	TGTGCCAGCAGTTCTACAGGGGACAATCAGCCCCAGCATTTT
TRBD2	TRBV7-6	TRBJ2-5	CASSLLVAGRETQYF	TGTGCCAGCAGCTTACTCGTAGCGGGAAGGGAGACCCAGTACTTC
.	TRBV2	TRBJ1-1	CASSDGQGYTEAFF	TGTGCCAGCAGTGACGGCCAGGGGTACACTGAAGCTTTCTTT
.	TRBV9	TRBJ1-1	CASSVEELGITEAFF	TGTGCCAGCAGCGTAGAGGAGTTGGGGATCACTGAAGCTTTCTTT
.	TRBV20-1	TRBJ2-7	CSATETYEQYF	TGCAGTGCAACCGAGACCTACGAGCAGTACTTC
TRBD2	TRBV4-1	TRBJ2-1	CASSQARPTPGWEGPASEQFF	TGCGCCAGCAGCCAAGCCAGGCCGACGCCGGGGTGGGAGGGCCCAGCAAGTGAGCAGTTCTTC
TRBD1	TRBV2	TRBJ2-7	CASEGTALSAYEQYF	TGTGCCAGCGAGGGGACAGCGTTATCAGCCTACGAGCAGTACTTC